These 21 T cell receptor beta chains share one sample of origin, sequenced in a study of identical twins. MiXCR was run by TCRdb on the 5' RACE reads, yielding one entry per CDR3 protein. The sample consists of 350,000 to 450,000 distinct CDR3 sequences, approximately 17% of them appearing once. The sample taken for sequencing was naive T cells sorted from blood. The receptors originated from a man aged 50-60 years in good health.

This clonotype occurred many times. V gene TRBV12-3 or TRBV12-4 combines with J gene TRBJ2-1; possibly TRBD1 for D (5 bases). The CDR3 is 13 residues long. Trimming shortened V by 5 bases and J by 7 bases, and 12 bases separated the two germline ends. CDR3 sequence: CASSKTVLNEQFF. CDR3 DNA: TGTGCCAGCAGTAAGACAGTTCTGAATGAGCAGTTCTTC.

This clonotype was seen ten or more times. CDR3 residues: CASSKVWLAGGAGELFF. The DNA of the CDR3 is TGTGCCAGCAGCAAAGTGTGGCTAGCGGGGGGTGCCGGGGAGCTGTTTTTT. J is TRBJ2-2 and V is TRBV21-1; TRBD2 is the table's D call, not checked against the DNA. TRBV21-1 is flagged as a pseudogene. The length of the CDR3 is 17 residues.

This clonotype was picked up a small number of times. The chain links TRBV10-1 to TRBJ2-7; D call uncertain. Trimming took 4 bases from V and 6 from J, leaving 16 bases between them. The CDR3 runs 14 residues. Germline loops: CDR1 WNHNN, CDR2 SYGVQD (reference sequence). The CDR3 protein is CASSGAHDPLEQYF. CDR3 DNA: TGCGCCAGCAGTGGGGCCCACGACCCCCTCGAGCAGTACTTC.

The J gene is TRBJ1-2, the V gene TRBV6-2 or TRBV6-3; D is undetermined. The ends were cut back, 2 bases at V and 10 bases at J, with 17 bases in the middle. CDR1 is MNHEY, CDR2 SVGEGT, per germline. The CDR3 sequence is 14 residues long. Here the CDR3 reads CASSYEVLKVVYTF. CDR3 nucleotides: TGTGCCAGCAGTTACGAGGTTTTAAAGGTTGTCTACACCTTC.

This clonotype was observed many times. V usage is TRBV24-1 and J usage is TRBJ2-4, with 7 bases fitting TRBD1. The CDR3 is 14 residues long. The V gene's germline CDR1 is KGHDR and CDR2 SFDVKD. Losses at the gene ends were 4 bases for V and 8 bases for J; bases not matched to a gene: 7. CDR3 loop: CATSDPRTGDIQYF. The CDR3 DNA reads as TGTGCCACCAGTGACCCTCGGACAGGCGACATTCAGTACTTC.

The chain joins TRBV12-5 to TRBJ2-3, with D possibly called TRBD1 or TRBD2 (5 bases each). V was shortened by 4 bases and J by 0 bases, with 14 bases between the two germline ends. Germline CDR1 and CDR2: LGHNT and FRNRAP. The CDR3 covers 16 residues. CDR3 sequence (DNA): TGTGCTAGTGGTTCCTCCAGAGGGGCTAGCACAGATACGCAGTATTTT. Translating it yields CASGSSRGASTDTQYF. The complete variable domain, with remaining parts taken from reference TRBV12-5 and TRBJ2-3, reads DARVTQTPRHKVTEMGQEVTMRCQPILGHNTVFWYRQTMMQGLELLAYFRNRAPLDDSGMPKDRFSAEMPDATLATLKIQPSEPRDSAVYFCASGSSRGASTDTQYFGPGTRLTVL.

The J gene is TRBJ2-2, the V gene TRBV4-3; D remains unclear. CDR3 length: 14 residues. Germline loops: CDR1 LGHNA, CDR2 YSLEER. V was pared by 0 bases and J by 4 bases, with 6 bases between. This CDR3 is CASSQEYGTGELFF. CDR3 sequence (DNA): TGCGCCAGCAGCCAAGAATACGGCACCGGGGAGCTGTTTTTT.

This chain uses TRBV28 with TRBJ2-3, with a tentative D call TRBD1 (6 bases). Trimming left V 2 bases short and J 6 bases short, with 15 bases between. This CDR3 spans 15 amino acids. Germline V gene data show CDR1 as MDHEN and CDR2 as SYDVKM. CDR3 amino acids: CASSLGAQGDDTQYF. CDR3 nucleotide sequence: TGTGCCAGCAGTTTAGGGGCACAGGGAGACGATACGCAGTATTTT.

This clonotype came up many times. The chain's CDR3 is CSASGRAFGNQPQHF. CDR3 coding DNA: TGCAGTGCTAGTGGGAGGGCTTTTGGAAATCAGCCCCAGCATTTT. The chain couples TRBV20-1 to TRBJ1-5; no clear D gene. Trimming shortened V by 3 bases and J by 4 bases, and 16 bases separated the two germline ends. Germline V gene sequence: CDR1 DFQATT, CDR2 SNEGSKA (reference sequence). The CDR3 is made up of 15 amino acids.

This clonotype was detected ten times or more. The V call is TRBV7-8, the J call TRBJ1-6; D gene unclear. V was pared by 1 base and J by 7 bases, with 5 bases between. The CDR3 runs to 13 residues. Germline CDR1 reads SGHVS; CDR2 reads FQNEAQ. The DNA for the CDR3 is TGTGCCAGCAGCTTAGTGGGGAATTCACCCCTCCACTTT. Translating gives CASSLVGNSPLHF. The entire variable domain, with the rest obtained from reference TRBV7-8 and TRBJ1-6, is as follows: GAGVSQSPRYKVAKRGQDVALRCDPISGHVSLFWYQQALGQGPEFLTYFQNEAQLDKSGLPSDRFFAERPEGSVSTLKIQRTQQEDSAVYLCASSLVGNSPLHFGNGTRLTVT.

This chain connects TRBV4-1 to TRBJ1-3; D gene uncertain. Trimming took off 3 bases at V and 0 bases at J, with 24 bases between the two ends. This CDR3 contains 20 residues. CDR1 and CDR2 from the germline V gene are MGHRA and YSYEKL. The CDR3 nucleotides read TGCGCCAGCAGCCAGCTCCCCATAGGTCGACACACGAGCTCTGGAAACACCATATATTTT. Protein product: CASSQLPIGRHTSSGNTIYF.

This clonotype has just a few counts. The chain joins TRBV19 to TRBJ1-5, with D possibly matching TRBD1 (5 bases). The V and J ends lost 5 bases and 2 bases respectively, with 13 bases between them. This CDR3 region has 15 residues. Germline CDR1 and CDR2: LNHDA and SQIVND (reference sequence). CDR3 DNA: TGTGCCAGTAGTGCCAGGGATCCGCGCAATCAGCCCCAGCATTTT. Amino acid sequence: CASSARDPRNQPQHF.

This chain joins TRBV7-2 and TRBJ1-2; a possible D gene is TRBD1 (5 bases). The CDR3 runs to 15 residues. Germline CDR1 is SGHTA and CDR2 is FQGNSA. Trimming stripped 1 base from V and 4 bases from J, with 13 bases between. The CDR3 spells CASSLVTGTAYGYTF. Written as DNA, the CDR3 is TGTGCCAGCAGCTTAGTTACCGGGACGGCCTATGGCTACACCTTC.

V and J are TRBV28 and TRBJ2-6; D is ambiguous. The CDR3 consists of 15 residues. Germline V gene sequence: CDR1 MDHEN, CDR2 SYDVKM. Trimming removed 6 bases from V and 2 bases from J, with 11 bases in between. CDR3 in DNA: TGTGCCAGCAGCTGGGCGGCGACTGGGGCCAACGTCCTGACTTTC. Protein: CASSWAATGANVLTF.

There are a few counts of this clonotype. The rearrangement uses TRBV11-2 and TRBJ2-3; TRBD1 or TRBD2 may be the D gene (6 bases each). The germline V gene encodes CDR1 SGHAT and CDR2 FQNNGV. This CDR3 contains 15 residues. V was trimmed by 4 bases and J by 0 bases, leaving 11 bases between them. CDR3 nucleotide sequence: TGTGCCAGCAGCTCCCCGGGGGCTAGCACAGATACGCAGTATTTT. Its protein is CASSSPGASTDTQYF.

This clonotype was observed a handful of times. The chain couples TRBV20-1 to TRBJ2-7; D unresolved. Germline loops: CDR1 DFQATT, CDR2 SNEGSKA (reference sequence). The ends were cut back, 3 bases at V and 3 bases at J, with 9 bases in the middle. This CDR3 has 12 amino acids. CDR3 DNA sequence: TGCAGTGCTAGTAGTGGGAACTACGAGCAGTACTTC. Translation: CSASSGNYEQYF.

The sample holds a few counts of this clonotype. V gene TRBV9 combines with J gene TRBJ2-5, with 8 bases that match TRBD2. CDR3 length equals 14 residues. Germline-derived CDR1 and CDR2 are SGDLS and YYNGEE. V dropped 0 bases and J dropped 5; count of bases not matched to a gene: 3. The CDR3, as DNA: TGTGCCAGCAGCGTAGAAAGCGGGAGCGAGACCCAGTACTTC. Its protein product is CASSVESGSETQYF.

This clonotype was seen a few times. The rearrangement joins TRBV7-2 to TRBJ1-6; D uncertain. The germline gives CDR1 SGHTA, CDR2 FQGNSA. The length of the CDR3 is 14 residues. V lost 4 bases to trimming and J lost 5 bases, with 9 bases between them. This chain's CDR3 is CASSYGNNNSPLHF. The CDR3, as DNA: TGTGCCAGCAGCTACGGAAACAATAATTCACCCCTCCACTTT.

This clonotype has just a few counts. The gene calls are TRBV11-2 and TRBJ2-3, with D possibly TRBD2 on 6 matching bases. This CDR3 is built from 17 residues. In germline, CDR1 is SGHAT, CDR2 FQNNGV. Trimming took off 4 bases at V and 4 bases at J, with 21 bases between the two ends. CDR3 coding DNA: TGTGCCAGCAGCTCCATTATGGGGGGAATGGAAGCAGATACGCAGTATTTT. Amino acid sequence: CASSSIMGGMEADTQYF. The whole variable domain, filled in from reference TRBV11-2 and TRBJ2-3, reads EAGVAQSPRYKIIEKRQSVAFWCNPISGHATLYWYQQILGQGPKLLIQFQNNGVVDDSQLPKDRFSAERLKGVDSTLKIQPAKLEDSAVYLCASSSIMGGMEADTQYFGPGTRLTVL.

This clonotype occurred a few times. The J gene is TRBJ1-1, the V gene TRBV7-9, with D maybe TRBD1 (6 bases). This CDR3 has 16 residues. Germline V gene sequence: CDR1 SEHNR, CDR2 FQNEAQ (reference sequence). V was pared by 5 bases and J by 6 bases, with 22 bases between. As DNA, the CDR3 is TGTGCCAGCAGCCCGAGGGGGAGCAATGTGAGGTCTGAAGCTTTCTTT. Its protein product is CASSPRGSNVRSEAFF.

This clonotype was seen at least ten times. The conserved final phenylalanine or tryptophan is absent from the CDR3, which likely points to a read error. No DNA is shown, since the ends of the CDR3 on it are uncertain; the CDR3 is the one TCRdb lists. The rearrangement uses TRBV7-6 and TRBJ2-7; the D call of TRBD2 is as the table states it, not checked on the DNA. The V gene's germline CDR1 is SGHVS and CDR2 FNYEAQ. The CDR3 totals 12 residues, both ends included. This chain's CDR3 is CASSSLGGLFGS.